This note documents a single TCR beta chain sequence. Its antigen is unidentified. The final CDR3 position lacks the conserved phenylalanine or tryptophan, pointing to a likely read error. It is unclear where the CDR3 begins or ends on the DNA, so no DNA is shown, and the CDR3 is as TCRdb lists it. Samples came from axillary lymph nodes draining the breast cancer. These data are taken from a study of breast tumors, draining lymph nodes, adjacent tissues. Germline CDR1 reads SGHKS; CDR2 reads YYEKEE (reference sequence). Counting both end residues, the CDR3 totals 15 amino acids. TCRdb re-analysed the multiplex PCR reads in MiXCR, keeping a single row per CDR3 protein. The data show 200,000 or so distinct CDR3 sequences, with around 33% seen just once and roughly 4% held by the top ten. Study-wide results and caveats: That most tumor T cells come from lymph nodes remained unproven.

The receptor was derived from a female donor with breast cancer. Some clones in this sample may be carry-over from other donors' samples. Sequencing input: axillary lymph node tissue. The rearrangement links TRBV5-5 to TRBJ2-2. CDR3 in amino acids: CASSSGTANTGELLS.